Listed below are T cell receptor beta chains from one sample, sequenced in a study. TCRdb re-analysed the 5' RACE reads in MiXCR, keeping a single row per CDR3 protein. This sample has thousands of distinct CDR3 sequences, with 73% found just once. Sequencing used tumor-infiltrating Tregs sorted from the breast tumor. The receptors originated from a female donor with breast cancer. Both conserved end residues are part of each CDR3. A D gene is named only where the DNA matches it firmly. A clone size is listed for some rows: how often the clone was seen (once, few, many), or a class if it is expanded.

V gene	clone size	J gene	D gene	CDR3 length	CDR3 protein	CDR3 DNA
TRBV18	NA	TRBJ2-3	TRBD2	15	CASSPSGTSTDTQYF	TGTGCCAGCTCACCTAGCGGGACTAGCACAGATACGCAGTATTTT
TRBV4-2	NA	TRBJ2-7	TRBD1	13	CASSLRGQYEQYF	TGTGCCAGCAGCCTCAGGGGGCAGTACGAGCAGTACTTC
TRBV12-3/TRBV12-4	few	TRBJ2-3	TRBD2	15	CASSLGAGNTDTQYF	TGTGCCAGCAGTTTAGGAGCGGGGAACACAGATACGCAGTATTTT
TRBV12-3/TRBV12-4	once	TRBJ1-1	NA	14	CASSLGLVRSEAFF	TGTGCCAGCAGTTTAGGGTTAGTACGGTCTGAAGCTTTCTTT
TRBV7-9	NA	TRBJ2-5	TRBD2	14	CASSLTAGGETQYF	TGTGCCAGCAGCCTTACCGCGGGGGGGGAGACCCAGTACTTC
TRBV20-1	few	TRBJ1-2	NA	13	CSAPTLTATGYTF	TGCAGTGCTCCCACCTTGACAGCGACAGGCTACACCTTC
TRBV9	NA	TRBJ2-7	TRBD1	15	CASSSRDSSSYEQYF	TGTGCCAGCAGCTCACGGGACAGCAGCTCCTACGAGCAGTACTTC
TRBV21-1	NA	TRBJ2-1	NA	19	CASSKGASGRVGFGPEQFF	TGTGCCAGCAGCAAAGGTGCCAGCGGGAGAGTCGGTTTTGGGCCCGAGCAGTTCTTC
TRBV6-6	NA	TRBJ1-1	NA	15	CASSPPGTPNTEAFF	TGTGCCAGCAGTCCCCCCGGGACACCCAACACTGAAGCTTTCTTT
TRBV11-2	once	TRBJ1-2	TRBD1	14	CASSYEQGGSGYTF	TGTGCCAGCAGCTACGAACAGGGGGGCTCTGGCTACACCTTC
TRBV5-1	NA	TRBJ2-5	NA	14	CASSLGMTEETQYF	TGCGCCAGCAGCTTGGGTATGACAGAAGAGACCCAGTACTTC
TRBV6-5	NA	TRBJ2-3	TRBD2	15	CASRPAGVGGDTQYF	TGTGCCAGCAGGCCAGCGGGAGTAGGTGGAGATACGCAGTATTTT
TRBV9	NA	TRBJ2-5	TRBD2	15	CASSGVAGGEETQYF	TGTGCCAGCAGCGGTGTCGCCGGGGGGGAAGAGACCCAGTACTTC
TRBV11-3	NA	TRBJ2-3	NA	14	CASSLLGAKDTQYF	TGTGCCAGCAGCTTGTTAGGGGCGAAGGATACGCAGTATTTT
TRBV7-2	NA	TRBJ2-1	NA	15	CASGPDPSSYNEQFF	TGTGCCAGCGGCCCCGACCCGAGCTCCTACAATGAGCAGTTCTTC
TRBV5-1	few	TRBJ2-7	TRBD2	16	CASSGGGSPAIDEQYF	TGCGCCAGCAGCGGAGGCGGGAGTCCAGCCATCGACGAGCAGTACTTC
TRBV20-1	NA	TRBJ1-6	NA	11	CSAGGYSPLHF	TGCAGTGCCGGGGGGTATTCACCCCTCCACTTT
TRBV6-5	once	TRBJ1-3	TRBD1	16	CASSTSGQGFGNTIYF	TGTGCCAGCAGTACATCGGGACAGGGCTTTGGAAACACCATATATTTT
TRBV20-1	NA	TRBJ2-7	NA	12	CSAIPYSYEQYF	TGCAGTGCTATCCCATACAGCTACGAGCAGTACTTC
TRBV10-3	few	TRBJ2-3	NA	14	CAISVTGSTDTQYF	TGTGCCATCAGTGTTACAGGAAGCACAGATACGCAGTATTTT
TRBV12-3/TRBV12-4	NA	TRBJ2-1	TRBD2	14	CASSLLAGAGEQSF	TGTGCCAGCAGTTTACTAGCGGGAGCGGGTGAGCAGTCCTTC
TRBV7-6	few	TRBJ2-1	NA	15	CASSLEASPYNEQFF	TGTGCCAGCAGCTTAGAAGCTAGCCCCTACAATGAGCAGTTCTTC
TRBV20-1	NA	TRBJ2-2	NA	15	CSAPPRGANTGELFF	TGCAGTGCTCCCCCCCGGGGAGCGAACACCGGGGAGCTGTTTTTT
TRBV4-1	few	TRBJ1-6	TRBD1	19	CASSQDRQGGQGANSPLHF	TGCGCCAGCAGCCAAGATCGTCAGGGGGGACAGGGCGCAAATTCACCCCTCCACTTT
TRBV12-3/TRBV12-4	NA	TRBJ2-1	NA	11	CASSLANELFF	TGTGCCAGCAGTTTAGCCAATGAGCTGTTCTTC
TRBV12-3/TRBV12-4	NA	TRBJ1-5	TRBD1	13	CASSLRGDQPQHF	TGTGCCAGCAGCCTCAGGGGGGATCAGCCCCAGCATTTT
TRBV7-8	NA	TRBJ2-5	NA	13	CASSFGVEETQYF	TGTGCCAGCAGCTTCGGGGTTGAAGAGACCCAGTACTTC
TRBV18	NA	TRBJ1-1	NA	17	CASSPLPVGGAGTEAFF	TGTGCCAGCTCACCACTCCCGGTTGGGGGGGCCGGGACTGAAGCTTTCTTT
TRBV20-1	NA	TRBJ2-6	NA	15	CSAGRLVAGANVLTF	TGCAGTGCTGGAAGGTTGGTGGCAGGGGCCAACGTCCTGACTTTC
TRBV12-3/TRBV12-4	NA	TRBJ2-3	TRBD2	15	CASSKSGVGTDTQYF	TGTGCCAGCAGCAAAAGCGGGGTTGGCACAGATACGCAGTATTTT
TRBV5-1	few	TRBJ2-2	TRBD2	15	CASSADASGTGELFF	TGCGCCAGCAGCGCGGATGCTAGCGGGACCGGGGAGCTGTTTTTT